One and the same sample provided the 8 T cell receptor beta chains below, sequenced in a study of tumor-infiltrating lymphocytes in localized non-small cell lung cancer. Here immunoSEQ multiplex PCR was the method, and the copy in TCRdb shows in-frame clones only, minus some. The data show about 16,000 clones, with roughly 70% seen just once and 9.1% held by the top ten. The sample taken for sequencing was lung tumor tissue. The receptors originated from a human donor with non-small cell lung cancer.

CDR3 nucleotide sequence: TGCAGTGCTATATATGGCTATGGCTACACCTTC. Translated: CSAIYGYGYTF. This rearrangement joins TRBV20-1 to TRBJ1-2; D is unclear. V lost 4 bases and J lost 4, with 7 bases in between. The V gene's germline CDR1 is DFQATT and CDR2 SNEGSKA (reference sequence). The CDR3 is 11 amino acids.

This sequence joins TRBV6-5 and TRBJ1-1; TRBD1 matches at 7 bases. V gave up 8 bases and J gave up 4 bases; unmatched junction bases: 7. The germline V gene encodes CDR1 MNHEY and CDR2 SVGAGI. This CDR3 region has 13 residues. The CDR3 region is CASAKDRATEAFF. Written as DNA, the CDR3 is TGTGCCAGCGCTAAAGACAGGGCCACTGAAGCTTTCTTT.

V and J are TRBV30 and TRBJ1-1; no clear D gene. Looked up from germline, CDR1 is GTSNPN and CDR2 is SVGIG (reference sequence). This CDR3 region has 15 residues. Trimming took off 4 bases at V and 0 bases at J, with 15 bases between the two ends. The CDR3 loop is CAWKAGLSLNTEAFF. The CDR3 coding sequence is TGTGCCTGGAAGGCAGGATTGTCTCTGAACACTGAAGCTTTCTTT. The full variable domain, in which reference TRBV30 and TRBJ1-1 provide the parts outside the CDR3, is SQTIHQWPATLVQPVGSPLSLECTVEGTSNPNLYWYRQAAGRGLQLLFYSVGIGQISSEVPQNLSASRPQDRQFILSSKKLLLSDSGFYLCAWKAGLSLNTEAFFGQGTRLTVV.

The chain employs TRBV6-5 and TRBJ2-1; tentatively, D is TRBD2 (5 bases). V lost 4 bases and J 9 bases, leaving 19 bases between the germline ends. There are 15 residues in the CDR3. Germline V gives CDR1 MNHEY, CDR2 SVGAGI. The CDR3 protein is CASSFASGGRGEQFF. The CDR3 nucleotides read TGTGCCAGCAGTTTTGCATCAGGTGGCCGGGGTGAGCAGTTCTTC.

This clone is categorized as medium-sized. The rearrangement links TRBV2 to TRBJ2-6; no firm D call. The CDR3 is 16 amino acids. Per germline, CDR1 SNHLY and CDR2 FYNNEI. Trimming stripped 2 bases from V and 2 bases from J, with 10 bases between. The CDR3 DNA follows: TGTGCCAGCAGTGAAATGGTAGCTCCTGGGGCCAACGTCCTGACTTTC. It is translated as CASSEMVAPGANVLTF. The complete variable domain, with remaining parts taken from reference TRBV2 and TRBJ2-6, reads EPEVTQTPSHQVTQMGQEVILRCVPISNHLYFYWYRQILGQKVEFLVSFYNNEISEKSEIFDDQFSVERPDGSNFTLKIRSTKLEDSAMYFCASSEMVAPGANVLTFGAGSRLTVL.

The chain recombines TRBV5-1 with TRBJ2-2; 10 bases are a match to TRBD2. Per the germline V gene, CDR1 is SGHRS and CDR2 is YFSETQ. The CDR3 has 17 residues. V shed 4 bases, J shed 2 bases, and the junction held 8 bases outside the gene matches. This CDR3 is CASSRIAGGPNTGELFF. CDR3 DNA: TGCGCCAGCAGCAGGATAGCGGGGGGTCCTAACACCGGGGAGCTGTTTTTT.

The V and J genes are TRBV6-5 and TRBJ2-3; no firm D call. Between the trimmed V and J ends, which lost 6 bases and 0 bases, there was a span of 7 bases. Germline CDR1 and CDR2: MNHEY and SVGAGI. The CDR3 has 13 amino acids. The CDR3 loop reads CASRLSSTDTQYF. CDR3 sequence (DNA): TGTGCCAGCAGGCTGTCTAGCACAGATACGCAGTATTTT.

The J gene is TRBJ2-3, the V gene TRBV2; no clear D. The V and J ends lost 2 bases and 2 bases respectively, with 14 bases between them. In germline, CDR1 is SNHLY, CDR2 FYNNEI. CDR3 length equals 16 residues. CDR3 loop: CASSEIVRTSTDTQYF. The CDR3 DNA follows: TGTGCCAGCAGTGAAATAGTCCGCACCTCCACAGATACGCAGTATTTT. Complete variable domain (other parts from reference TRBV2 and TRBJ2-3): EPEVTQTPSHQVTQMGQEVILRCVPISNHLYFYWYRQILGQKVEFLVSFYNNEISEKSEIFDDQFSVERPDGSNFTLKIRSTKLEDSAMYFCASSEIVRTSTDTQYFGPGTRLTVL.